The T cell receptor (beta chain) described here comes from a study of T cell responses to AZD1222 COVID-19 vaccine listed by TCRdb under 2021. About the investigation overall: A total of just over 230 trial participants underwent TCR sequencing, of whom 207 had received two doses of AZD1222 and around 26 had received two doses of the MenACWY control vaccine. Enrollment into the trials was organized by age into subgroups of 18-55, 56-69 and 70-plus years, and those subgroups contained roughly 140, 27 and 60 TCR-sequenced participants, respectively. Overall study results and their limits: Vaccine-associated CD4 TCRs spanned the whole spike protein, with dominant responses in regions 160-218 and 743-854. In the small 56-69-year group, the increase in depth fell short of significance, most likely because of low power. Conclusions about previously exposed vaccinees were limited because only a handful of AZD1222 recipients were SARS-CoV-2 seropositive at baseline. After two AZD1222 doses, spike-specific TCR breadth and depth were significantly higher than at day 0 and than in MenACWY recipients. Reportedly, close to half of the unique spike-specific TCRs recognized epitopes lying outside the regions that are mutated in the B.1.351 and B.1.1.7 variants. Most participants were white British and females outnumbered males, and the authors suggested that clonal diversity may have been underestimated. Because no day 14 peak-response samples were available, repertoires were characterized only after the peak T cell response.

The CDR3 regions of human TCRbeta chains were analyzed by immunosequencing. Regarding the original processing steps: TCRs in the repertoires were compared against a reference library of SARS-CoV-2-specific TCRs that had been generated with the MIRA antigen-specificity platform. Breadth meant the fraction of unique TCRs that were SARS-CoV-2-associated, whereas depth meant the fraction of total T cells that were SARS-CoV-2-associated. Using the MIRA data, each spike-specific TCR was assigned both to the spike region to which the TCR was reactive and to a CD4 or CD8 class. Log10-transformed breadth and depth values were compared by one-way ANOVA with Sidak's multiple comparisons tests. Imported from immuneACCESS, the table was reduced by TCRdb to in-frame sequences with V and J called. These copies leave out some clones; in studies compared against another copy, an unresolved V gene accounts for under half, and the cause of the remainder is not known. The V and J calls and the clone size are those of that table, but D and trimming were determined from the DNA. A total of roughly 150,000 clones appear in this sample, around 85% of them only once. The ten largest make up 5.5% to 8% of the sample.

According to the germline V gene, CDR1 reads KGHSH and CDR2 reads LQKENI. The CDR3, cysteine through phenylalanine, is 17 amino acids long. Only the CDR3 region is kept as DNA, spanning 51 bases read in frame from base 1. Trimming leaves V shorter by 3 bases and J shorter by 6 bases, with the junction holding 14 bases beyond the gene matches. For this clone: Its recognized antigen is unknown. The input lacks base qualities; no much larger clone sits a single base away.

According to the study, the label for this sample's time point signals: sample from adult after SARS-CoV-2 infection, after symptom onset. A couple of convalescent COVID-19 patients, sampled after symptom onset from adults with prior SARS-CoV-2 infection, were also TCR-sequenced for comparison. The material sequenced was peripheral blood, taken after recovery from COVID-19. The TCR comes from an adult who had recovered from COVID-19. Recombination joined TRBV18 with TRBJ1-1, with TRBD1 matching 9 junction bases. The bases are TGTGCCAGCTCACCCCTCGGGGCGGGGACAGGGAGTGCTGAAGCTTTCTTT. Its coded protein is CASSPLGAGTGSAEAFF.